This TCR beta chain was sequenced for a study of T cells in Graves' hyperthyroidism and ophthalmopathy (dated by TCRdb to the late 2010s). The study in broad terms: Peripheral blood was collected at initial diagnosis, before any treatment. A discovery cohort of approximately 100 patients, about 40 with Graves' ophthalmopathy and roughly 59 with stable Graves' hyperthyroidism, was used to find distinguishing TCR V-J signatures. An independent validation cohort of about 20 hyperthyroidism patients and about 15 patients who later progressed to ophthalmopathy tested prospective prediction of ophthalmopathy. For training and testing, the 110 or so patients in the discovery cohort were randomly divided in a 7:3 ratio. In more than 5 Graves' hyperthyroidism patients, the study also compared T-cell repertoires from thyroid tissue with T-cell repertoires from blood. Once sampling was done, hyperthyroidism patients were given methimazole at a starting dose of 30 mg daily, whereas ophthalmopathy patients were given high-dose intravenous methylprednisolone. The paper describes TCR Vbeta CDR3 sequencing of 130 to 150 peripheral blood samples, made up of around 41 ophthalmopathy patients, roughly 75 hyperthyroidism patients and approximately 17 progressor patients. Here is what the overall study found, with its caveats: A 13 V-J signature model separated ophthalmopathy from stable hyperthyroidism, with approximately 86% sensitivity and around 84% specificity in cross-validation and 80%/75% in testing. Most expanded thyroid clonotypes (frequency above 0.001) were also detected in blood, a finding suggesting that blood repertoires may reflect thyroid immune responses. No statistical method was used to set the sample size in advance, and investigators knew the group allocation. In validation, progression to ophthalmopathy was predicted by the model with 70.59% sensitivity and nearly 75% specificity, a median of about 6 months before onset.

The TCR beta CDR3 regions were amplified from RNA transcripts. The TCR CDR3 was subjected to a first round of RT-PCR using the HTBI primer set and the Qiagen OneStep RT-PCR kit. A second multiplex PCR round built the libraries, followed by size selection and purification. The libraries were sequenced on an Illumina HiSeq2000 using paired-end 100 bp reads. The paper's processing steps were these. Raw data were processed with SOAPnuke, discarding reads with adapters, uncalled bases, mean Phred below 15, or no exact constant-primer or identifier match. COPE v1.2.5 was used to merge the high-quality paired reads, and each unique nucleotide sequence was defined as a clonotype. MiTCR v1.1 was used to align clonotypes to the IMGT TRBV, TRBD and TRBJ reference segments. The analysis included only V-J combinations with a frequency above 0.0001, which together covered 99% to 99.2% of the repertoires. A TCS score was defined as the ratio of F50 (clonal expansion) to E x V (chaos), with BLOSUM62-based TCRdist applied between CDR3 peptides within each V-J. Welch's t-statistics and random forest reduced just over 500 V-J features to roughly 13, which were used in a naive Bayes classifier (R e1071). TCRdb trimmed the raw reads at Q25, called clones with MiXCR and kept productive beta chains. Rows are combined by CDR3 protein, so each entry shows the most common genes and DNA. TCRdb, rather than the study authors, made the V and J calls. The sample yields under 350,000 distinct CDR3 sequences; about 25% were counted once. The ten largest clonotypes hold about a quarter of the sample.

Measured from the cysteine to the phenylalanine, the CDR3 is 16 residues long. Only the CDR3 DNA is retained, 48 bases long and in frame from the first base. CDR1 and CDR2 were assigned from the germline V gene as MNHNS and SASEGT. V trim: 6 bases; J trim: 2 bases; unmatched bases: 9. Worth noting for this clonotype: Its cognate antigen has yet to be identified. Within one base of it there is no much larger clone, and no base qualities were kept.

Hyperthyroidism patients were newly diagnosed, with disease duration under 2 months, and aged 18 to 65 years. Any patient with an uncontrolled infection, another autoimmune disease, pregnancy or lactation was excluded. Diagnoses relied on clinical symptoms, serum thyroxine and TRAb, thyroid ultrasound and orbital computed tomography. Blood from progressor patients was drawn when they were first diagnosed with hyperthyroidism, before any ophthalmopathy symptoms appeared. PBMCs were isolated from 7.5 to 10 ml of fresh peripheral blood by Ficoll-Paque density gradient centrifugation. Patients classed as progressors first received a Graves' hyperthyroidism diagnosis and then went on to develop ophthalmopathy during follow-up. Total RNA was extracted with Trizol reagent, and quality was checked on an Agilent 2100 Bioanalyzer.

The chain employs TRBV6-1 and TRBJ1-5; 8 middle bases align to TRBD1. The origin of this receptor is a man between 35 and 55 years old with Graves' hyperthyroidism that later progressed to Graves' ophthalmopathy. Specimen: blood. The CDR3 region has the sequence CASRLDRVSGNQPQHF. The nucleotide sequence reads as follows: TGTGCCAGCAGACTGGACAGGGTCAGTGGCAATCAGCCCCAGCATTTT.